A single T cell receptor beta chain is shown here with its context. These data belong to a study of blood T cell repertoires in COVID-19. About the study: Material from acute and convalescent COVID-19 was sourced from the United States, Italy and Spain.

Authors' methods: Amplified reference gene primers provided the basis for estimating nucleated cell counts. Assay used: immunoSEQ multiplex PCR; TCRdb lists only in-frame clones, some missing. That table supplies the V and J calls and clone size; D and trimming were determined from the DNA. Of approximately 84,000 clones listed, 70% to 85% were seen once; the top ten hold around 5.8%. Germline loops: CDR1 SNHLY, CDR2 FYNNEI. The CDR3 is 15 amino acids. V was clipped by 0 bases and J by 5 bases; unmatched bases: 7. V gene TRBV2 combines with J gene TRBJ2-7; 7 nucleotides agree with TRBD1. The receptor comes from a man aged 50 or older with active or convalescent COVID-19. Material for sequencing was peripheral blood. The CDR3 loop reads CASSEAGGLLDEQYF. The CDR3 nucleotides are TGTGCCAGCAGTGAAGCAGGGGGCCTCCTTGACGAGCAGTACTTC.